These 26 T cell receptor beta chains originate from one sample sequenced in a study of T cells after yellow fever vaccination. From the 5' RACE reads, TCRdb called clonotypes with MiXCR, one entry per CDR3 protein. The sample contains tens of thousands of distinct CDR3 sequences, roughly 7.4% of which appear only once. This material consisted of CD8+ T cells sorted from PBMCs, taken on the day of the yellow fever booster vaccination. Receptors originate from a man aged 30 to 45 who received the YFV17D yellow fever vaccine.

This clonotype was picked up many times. CDR3 sequence reads: CASSLAAYEQYF. The CDR3 region has the DNA TGTGCCAGCAGCTTAGCCGCCTACGAGCAGTACTTC. This chain uses TRBV7-8 with TRBJ2-7; D is uncertain. Germline assignment: CDR1 SGHVS and CDR2 FQNEAQ. The CDR3 runs 12 residues. Trimming took off 0 bases at V and 2 bases at J, with 2 bases between the two ends.

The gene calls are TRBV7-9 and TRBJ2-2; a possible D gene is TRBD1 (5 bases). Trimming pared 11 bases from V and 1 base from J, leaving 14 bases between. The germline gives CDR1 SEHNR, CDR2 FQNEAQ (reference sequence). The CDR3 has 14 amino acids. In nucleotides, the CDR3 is TGTGCCTCGTGGGGCCAGGTGAACACCGGGGAGCTGTTTTTT. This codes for CASWGQVNTGELFF.

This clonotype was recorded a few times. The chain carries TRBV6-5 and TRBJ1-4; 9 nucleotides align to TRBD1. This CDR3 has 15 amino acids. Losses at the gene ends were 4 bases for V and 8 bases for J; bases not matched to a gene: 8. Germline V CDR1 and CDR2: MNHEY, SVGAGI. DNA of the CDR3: TGTGCCAGCAGTTTCCCGGGACAGGGTGCAGAAAAACTGTTTTTT. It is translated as CASSFPGQGAEKLFF.

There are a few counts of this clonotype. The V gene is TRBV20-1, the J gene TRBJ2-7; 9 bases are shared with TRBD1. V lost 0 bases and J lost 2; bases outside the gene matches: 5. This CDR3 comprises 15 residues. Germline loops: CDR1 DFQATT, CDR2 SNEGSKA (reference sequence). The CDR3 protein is CSARDYRGPTYEQYF. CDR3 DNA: TGCAGTGCTAGAGATTACAGGGGGCCTACCTACGAGCAGTACTTC.

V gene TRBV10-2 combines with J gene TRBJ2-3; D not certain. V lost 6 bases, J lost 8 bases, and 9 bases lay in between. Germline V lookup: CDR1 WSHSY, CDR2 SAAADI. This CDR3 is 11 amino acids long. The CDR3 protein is CASSPGATQYF. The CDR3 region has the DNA TGCGCCAGCAGCCCGGGCGCTACGCAGTATTTT.

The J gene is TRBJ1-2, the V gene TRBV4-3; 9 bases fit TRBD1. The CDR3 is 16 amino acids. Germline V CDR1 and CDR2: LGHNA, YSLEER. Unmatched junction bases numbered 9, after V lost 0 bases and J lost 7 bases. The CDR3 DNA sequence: TGCGCCAGCAGCCAAGATTGGGGGACAGGGAGTCGTGGCTACACCTTC. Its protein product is CASSQDWGTGSRGYTF.

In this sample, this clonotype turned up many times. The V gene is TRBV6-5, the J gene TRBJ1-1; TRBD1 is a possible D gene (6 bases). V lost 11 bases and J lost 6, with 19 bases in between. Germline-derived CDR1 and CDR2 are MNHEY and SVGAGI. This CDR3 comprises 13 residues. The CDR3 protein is CAAEGGSGSEAFF. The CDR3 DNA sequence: TGTGCCGCGGAAGGGGGAAGTGGGTCTGAAGCTTTCTTT.

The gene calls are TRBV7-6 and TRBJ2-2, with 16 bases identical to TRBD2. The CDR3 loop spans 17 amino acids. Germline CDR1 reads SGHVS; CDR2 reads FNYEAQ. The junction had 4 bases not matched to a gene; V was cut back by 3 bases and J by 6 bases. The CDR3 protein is CASSLGLAGGPAGELFF. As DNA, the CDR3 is TGTGCCAGCAGCTTGGGACTAGCGGGAGGGCCCGCCGGGGAGCTGTTTTTT.

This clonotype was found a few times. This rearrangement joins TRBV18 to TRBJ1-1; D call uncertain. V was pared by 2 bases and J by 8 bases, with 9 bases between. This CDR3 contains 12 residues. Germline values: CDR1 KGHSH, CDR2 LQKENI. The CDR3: CASSPNAAEAFF. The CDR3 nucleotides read TGTGCCAGCTCACCAAACGCCGCGGAAGCTTTCTTT.

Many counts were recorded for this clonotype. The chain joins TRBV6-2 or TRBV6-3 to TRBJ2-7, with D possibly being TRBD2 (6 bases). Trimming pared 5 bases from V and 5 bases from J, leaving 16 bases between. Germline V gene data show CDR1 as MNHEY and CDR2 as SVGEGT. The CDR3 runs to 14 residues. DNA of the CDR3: TGTGCCAGCAGTCGGGGGTCGCTTAACCACGAGCAGTACTTC. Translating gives CASSRGSLNHEQYF.

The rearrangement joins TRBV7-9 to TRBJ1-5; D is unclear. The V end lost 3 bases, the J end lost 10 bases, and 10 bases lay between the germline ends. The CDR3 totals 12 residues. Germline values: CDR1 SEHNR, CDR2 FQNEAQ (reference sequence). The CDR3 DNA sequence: TGTGCCAGCAGCTTGGGTTTCCTTCCCCAGCATTTT. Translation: CASSLGFLPQHF.

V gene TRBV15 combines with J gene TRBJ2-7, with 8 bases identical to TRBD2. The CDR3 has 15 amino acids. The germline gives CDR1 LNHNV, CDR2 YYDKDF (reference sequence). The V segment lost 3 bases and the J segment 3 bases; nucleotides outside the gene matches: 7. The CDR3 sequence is CATSSEAGELYEQYF. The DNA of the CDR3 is TGTGCCACCAGCAGCGAAGCGGGAGAACTCTACGAGCAGTACTTC.

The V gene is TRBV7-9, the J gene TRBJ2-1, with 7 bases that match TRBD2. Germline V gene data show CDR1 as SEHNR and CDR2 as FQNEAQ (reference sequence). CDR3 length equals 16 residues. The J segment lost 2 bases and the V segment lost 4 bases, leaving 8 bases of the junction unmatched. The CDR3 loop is CASSSLLAGPYNEQFF. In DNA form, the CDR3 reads TGTGCCAGCAGCTCGCTGTTAGCGGGCCCCTACAATGAGCAGTTCTTC. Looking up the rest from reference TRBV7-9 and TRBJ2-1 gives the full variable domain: DTGVSQNPRHKITKRGQNVTFRCDPISEHNRLYWYRQTLGQGPEFLTYFQNEAQLEKSRLLSDRFSAERPKGSFSTLEIQRTEQGDSAMYLCASSSLLAGPYNEQFFGPGTRLTVL.

The CDR3 protein is CSARGFSGRANEQFF. The CDR3 region has the DNA TGCAGTGCTAGAGGGTTTAGCGGGAGGGCCAATGAGCAGTTCTTC. The rearrangement links TRBV20-1 to TRBJ2-1, with 11 bases aligning to TRBD2. The CDR3 consists of 15 residues. Germline assignment: CDR1 DFQATT and CDR2 SNEGSKA (reference sequence). Trimming at V came to 1 base and at J to 6 bases, leaving 5 bases not matched to a gene.

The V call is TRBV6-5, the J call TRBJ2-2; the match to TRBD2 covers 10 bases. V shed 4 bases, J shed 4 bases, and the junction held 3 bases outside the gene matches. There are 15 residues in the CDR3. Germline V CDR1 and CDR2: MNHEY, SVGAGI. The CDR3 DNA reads TGTGCCAGCAGTTTGGTAGCGGGAGGCACCGGGGAGCTGTTTTTT. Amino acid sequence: CASSLVAGGTGELFF.

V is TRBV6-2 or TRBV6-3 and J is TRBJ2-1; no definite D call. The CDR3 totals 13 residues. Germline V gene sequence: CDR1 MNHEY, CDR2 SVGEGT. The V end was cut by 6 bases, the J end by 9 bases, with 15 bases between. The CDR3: CASSQDWGREQFF. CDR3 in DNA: TGTGCCAGCAGCCAAGACTGGGGTCGTGAGCAGTTCTTC.

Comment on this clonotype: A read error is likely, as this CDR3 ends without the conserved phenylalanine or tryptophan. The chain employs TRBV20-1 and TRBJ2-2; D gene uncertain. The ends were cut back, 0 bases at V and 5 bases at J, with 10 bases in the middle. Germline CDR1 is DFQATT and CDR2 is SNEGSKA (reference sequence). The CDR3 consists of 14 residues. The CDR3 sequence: CSARDRPYTGELFY. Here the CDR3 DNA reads TGCAGTGCTAGAGACAGACCTTATACCGGGGAGCTGTTTTAT.

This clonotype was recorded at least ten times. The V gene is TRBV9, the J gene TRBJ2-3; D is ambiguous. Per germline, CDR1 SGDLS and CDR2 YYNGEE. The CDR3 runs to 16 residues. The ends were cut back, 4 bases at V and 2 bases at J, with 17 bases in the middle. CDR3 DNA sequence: TGTGCCAGCAGCCCGCGTTTAGGGTCGGACACAGATACGCAGTATTTT. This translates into CASSPRLGSDTDTQYF.

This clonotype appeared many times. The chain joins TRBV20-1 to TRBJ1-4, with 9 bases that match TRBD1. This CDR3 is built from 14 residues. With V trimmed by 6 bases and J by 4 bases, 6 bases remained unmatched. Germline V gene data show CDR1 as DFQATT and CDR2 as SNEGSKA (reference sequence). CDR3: CSAAWTGDNEKLFF. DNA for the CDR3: TGCAGTGCCGCTTGGACAGGGGATAATGAAAAACTGTTTTTT.

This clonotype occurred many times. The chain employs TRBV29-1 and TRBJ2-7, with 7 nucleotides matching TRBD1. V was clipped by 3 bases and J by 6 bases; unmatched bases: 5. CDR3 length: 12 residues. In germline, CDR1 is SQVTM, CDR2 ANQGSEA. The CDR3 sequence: CSVEETGTEQYF. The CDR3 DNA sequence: TGCAGCGTTGAGGAGACAGGGACCGAGCAGTACTTC.

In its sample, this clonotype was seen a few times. The CDR3 is CATSGTFTDTQYF. For the CDR3, the DNA is TGTGCCACCAGCGGAACCTTCACAGATACGCAGTATTTT. The V call is TRBV15, the J call TRBJ2-3; D gene uncertain. CDR1 is LNHNV and CDR2 is YYDKDF in the germline V gene (reference sequence). V was shortened by 5 bases and J by 2 bases, with 8 bases between the two germline ends. The CDR3 spans 13 residues.

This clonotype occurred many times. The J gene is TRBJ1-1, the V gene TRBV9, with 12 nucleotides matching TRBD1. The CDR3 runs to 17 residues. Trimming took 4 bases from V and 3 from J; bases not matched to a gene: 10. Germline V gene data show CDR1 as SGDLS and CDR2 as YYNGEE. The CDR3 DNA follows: TGTGCCAGCAGCACTGGGACAGGGGGCAAGAAGGACACTGAAGCTTTCTTT. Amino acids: CASSTGTGGKKDTEAFF.

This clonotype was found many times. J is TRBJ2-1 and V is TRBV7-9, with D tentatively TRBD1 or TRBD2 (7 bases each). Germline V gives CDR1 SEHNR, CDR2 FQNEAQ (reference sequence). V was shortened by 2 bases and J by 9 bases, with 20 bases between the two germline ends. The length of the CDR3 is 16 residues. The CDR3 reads CASSLYPAGGEAEQFF. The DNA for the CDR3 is TGTGCCAGCAGCTTATATCCGGCAGGGGGGGAGGCTGAGCAGTTCTTC.

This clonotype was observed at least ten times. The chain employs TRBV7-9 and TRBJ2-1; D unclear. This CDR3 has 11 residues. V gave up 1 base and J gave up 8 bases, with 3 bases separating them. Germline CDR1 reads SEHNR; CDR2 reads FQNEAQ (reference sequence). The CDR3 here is CASSLGHEQFF. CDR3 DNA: TGTGCCAGCAGCTTAGGGCATGAGCAGTTCTTC. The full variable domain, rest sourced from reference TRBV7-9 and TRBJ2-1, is DTGVSQNPRHKITKRGQNVTFRCDPISEHNRLYWYRQTLGQGPEFLTYFQNEAQLEKSRLLSDRFSAERPKGSFSTLEIQRTEQGDSAMYLCASSLGHEQFFGPGTRLTVL.

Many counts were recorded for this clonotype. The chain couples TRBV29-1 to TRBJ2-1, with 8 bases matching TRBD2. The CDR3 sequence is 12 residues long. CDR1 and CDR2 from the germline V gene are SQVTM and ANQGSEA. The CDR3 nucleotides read TGCGCGTCGGGAGGGTCCTACAATGAGCAGTTCTTC. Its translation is CASGGSYNEQFF.

The CDR3 DNA follows: TGCGCCAGCAGCTTGGTATCTTCGGCAGCGAAGGATGGCTACACCTTC. Translated: CASSLVSSAAKDGYTF. V and J are TRBV5-1 and TRBJ1-2; D not resolved. Between the trimmed V and J ends, which lost 0 bases and 6 bases, there was a span of 18 bases. The CDR3 spans 16 residues. Looked up from germline, CDR1 is SGHRS and CDR2 is YFSETQ.